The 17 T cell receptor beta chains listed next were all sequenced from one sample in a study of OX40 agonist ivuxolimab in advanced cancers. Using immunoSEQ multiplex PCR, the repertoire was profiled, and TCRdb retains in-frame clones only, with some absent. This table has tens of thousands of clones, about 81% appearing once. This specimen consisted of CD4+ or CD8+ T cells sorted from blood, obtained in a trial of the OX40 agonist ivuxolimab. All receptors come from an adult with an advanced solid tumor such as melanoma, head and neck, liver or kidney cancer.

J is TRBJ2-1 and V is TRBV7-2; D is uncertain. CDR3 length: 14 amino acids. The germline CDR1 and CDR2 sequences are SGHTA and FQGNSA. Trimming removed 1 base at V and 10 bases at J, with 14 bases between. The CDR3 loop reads CASSLDYAQGEQFF. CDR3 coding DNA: TGTGCCAGCAGCTTAGACTACGCGCAAGGGGAGCAGTTCTTC.

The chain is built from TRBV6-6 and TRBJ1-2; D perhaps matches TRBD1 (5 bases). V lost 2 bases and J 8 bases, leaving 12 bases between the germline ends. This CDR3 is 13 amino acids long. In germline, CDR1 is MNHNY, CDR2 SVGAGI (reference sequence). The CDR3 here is CASSYGTAGGYTF. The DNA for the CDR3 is TGTGCCAGCAGTTACGGGACCGCGGGCGGCTACACCTTC.

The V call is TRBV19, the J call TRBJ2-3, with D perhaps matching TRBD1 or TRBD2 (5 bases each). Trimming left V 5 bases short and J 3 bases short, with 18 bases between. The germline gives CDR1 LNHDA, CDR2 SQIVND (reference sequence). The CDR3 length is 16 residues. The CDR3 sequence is CASSSRDGAGTDTQYF. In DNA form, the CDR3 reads TGTGCCAGTAGTTCCAGGGACGGTGCTGGTACAGATACGCAGTATTTT. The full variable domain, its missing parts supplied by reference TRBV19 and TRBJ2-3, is DGGITQSPKYLFRKEGQNVTLSCEQNLNHDAMYWYRQDPGQGLRLIYYSQIVNDFQKGDIAEGYSVSREKKESFPLTVTSAQKNPTAFYLCASSSRDGAGTDTQYFGPGTRLTVL.

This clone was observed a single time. The CDR3, as DNA: TGTGCCATCACTGGGACAGCCAACACTGAAGCTTTCTTT. Translation: CAITGTANTEAFF. The chain joins TRBV10-3 to TRBJ1-1, with 7 bases aligning to TRBD1. J was trimmed by 2 bases and V by 7 bases; bases with no gene match: 4. Germline V lookup: CDR1 ENHRY, CDR2 SYGVKD. The CDR3 is 13 amino acids.

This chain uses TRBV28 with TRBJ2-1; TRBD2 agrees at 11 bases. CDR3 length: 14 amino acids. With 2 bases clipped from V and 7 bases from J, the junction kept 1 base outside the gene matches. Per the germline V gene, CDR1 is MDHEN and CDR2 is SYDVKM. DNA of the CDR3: TGTGCCAGCAGTTTACTAGCGGGGGGTAATGAGCAGTTCTTC. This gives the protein CASSLLAGGNEQFF.

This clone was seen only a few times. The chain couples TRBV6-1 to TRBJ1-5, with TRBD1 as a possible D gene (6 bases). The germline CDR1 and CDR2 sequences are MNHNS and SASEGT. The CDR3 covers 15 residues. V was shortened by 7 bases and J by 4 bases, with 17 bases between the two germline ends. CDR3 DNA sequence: TGTGCCAGCACCCCGACAGGTTTGTTGAATCAGCCCCAGCATTTT. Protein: CASTPTGLLNQPQHF.

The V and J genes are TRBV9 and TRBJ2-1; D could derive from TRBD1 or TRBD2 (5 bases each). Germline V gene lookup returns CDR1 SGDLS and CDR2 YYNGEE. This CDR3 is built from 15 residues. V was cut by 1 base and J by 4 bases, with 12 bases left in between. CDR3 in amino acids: CASSVSSGQYNEQFF. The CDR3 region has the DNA TGTGCCAGCAGCGTATCTTCGGGGCAATACAATGAGCAGTTCTTC.

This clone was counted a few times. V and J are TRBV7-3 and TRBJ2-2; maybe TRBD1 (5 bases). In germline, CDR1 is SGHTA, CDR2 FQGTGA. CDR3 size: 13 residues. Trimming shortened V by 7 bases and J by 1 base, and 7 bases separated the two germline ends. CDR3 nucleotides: TGTGCCAGCACAACAGGGAACACCGGGGAGCTGTTTTTT. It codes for CASTTGNTGELFF.

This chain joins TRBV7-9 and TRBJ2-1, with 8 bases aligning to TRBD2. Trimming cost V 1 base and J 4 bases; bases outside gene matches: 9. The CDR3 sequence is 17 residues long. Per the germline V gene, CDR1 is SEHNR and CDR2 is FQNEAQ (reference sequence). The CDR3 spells CASSLGGSGTSYNEQFF. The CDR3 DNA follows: TGTGCCAGCAGCTTAGGGGGGTCCGGGACTAGTTACAATGAGCAGTTCTTC.

As DNA, the CDR3 is TGCGCCAGCAGCCCGGTTGGGGGGCTCACAGATACGCAGTATTTT. Translation gives CASSPVGGLTDTQYF. The J gene is TRBJ2-3, the V gene TRBV5-1; possibly TRBD1 or TRBD2 for D (6 bases each). V lost 4 bases and J lost 2, with 14 bases in between. Germline V lookup: CDR1 SGHRS, CDR2 YFSETQ. The CDR3 loop spans 15 amino acids.

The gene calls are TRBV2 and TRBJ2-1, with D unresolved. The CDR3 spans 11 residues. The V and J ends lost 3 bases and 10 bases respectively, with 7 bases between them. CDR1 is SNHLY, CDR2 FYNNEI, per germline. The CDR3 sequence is CASSDIGEQFF. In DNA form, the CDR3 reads TGTGCCAGCAGTGATATTGGGGAGCAGTTCTTC. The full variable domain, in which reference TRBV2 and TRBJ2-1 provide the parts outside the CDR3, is EPEVTQTPSHQVTQMGQEVILRCVPISNHLYFYWYRQILGQKVEFLVSFYNNEISEKSEIFDDQFSVERPDGSNFTLKIRSTKLEDSAMYFCASSDIGEQFFGPGTRLTVL.

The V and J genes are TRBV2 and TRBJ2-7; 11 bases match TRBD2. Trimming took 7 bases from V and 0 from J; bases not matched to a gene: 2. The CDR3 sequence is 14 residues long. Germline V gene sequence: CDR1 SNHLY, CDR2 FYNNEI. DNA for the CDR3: TGTGCCAGCAAAACTAGCGGGGGCTCCTACGAGCAGTACTTC. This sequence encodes CASKTSGGSYEQYF.

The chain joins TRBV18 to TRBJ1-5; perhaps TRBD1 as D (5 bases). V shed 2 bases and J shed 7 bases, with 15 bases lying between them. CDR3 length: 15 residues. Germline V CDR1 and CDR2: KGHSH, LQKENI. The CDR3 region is CASSPVQGGEQPQHF. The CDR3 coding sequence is TGTGCCAGCTCACCAGTTCAGGGAGGGGAACAGCCCCAGCATTTT. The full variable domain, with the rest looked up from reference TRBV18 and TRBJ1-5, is NAGVMQNPRHLVRRRGQEARLRCSPMKGHSHVYWYRQLPEEGLKFMVYLQKENIIDESGMPKERFSAEFPKEGPSILRIQQVVRGDSAAYFCASSPVQGGEQPQHFGDGTRLSIL.

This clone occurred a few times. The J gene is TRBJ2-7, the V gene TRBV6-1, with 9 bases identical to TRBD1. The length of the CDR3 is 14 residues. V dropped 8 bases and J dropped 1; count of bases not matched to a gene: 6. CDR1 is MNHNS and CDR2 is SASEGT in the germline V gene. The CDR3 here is CASSQTGGSYEQYF. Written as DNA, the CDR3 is TGTGCCAGCTCCCAGACAGGGGGATCCTACGAGCAGTACTTC.

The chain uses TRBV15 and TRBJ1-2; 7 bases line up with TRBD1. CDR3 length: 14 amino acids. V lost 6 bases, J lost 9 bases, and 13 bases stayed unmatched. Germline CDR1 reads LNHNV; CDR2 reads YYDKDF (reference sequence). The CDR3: CATRTGTDLDSYTF. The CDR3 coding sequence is TGTGCCACCAGAACCGGGACAGACCTCGATAGCTACACCTTC.

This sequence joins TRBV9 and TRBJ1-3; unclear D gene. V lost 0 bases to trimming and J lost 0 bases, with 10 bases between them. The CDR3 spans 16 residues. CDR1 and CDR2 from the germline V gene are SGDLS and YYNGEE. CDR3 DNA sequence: TGTGCCAGCAGCGTAGCCGGACCCGGCTCTGGAAACACCATATATTTT. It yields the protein CASSVAGPGSGNTIYF.

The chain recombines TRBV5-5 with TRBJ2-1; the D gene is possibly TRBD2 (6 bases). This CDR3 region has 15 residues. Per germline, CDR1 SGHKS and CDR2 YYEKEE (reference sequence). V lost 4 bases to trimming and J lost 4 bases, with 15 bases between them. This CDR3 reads CASSGGGTLYNEQFF. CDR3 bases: TGTGCCAGCAGCGGAGGCGGGACTCTGTACAATGAGCAGTTCTTC.